This TCR beta chain appears in the sequencing data of a study of shared clonotypes between healthy human individuals. Looking at the study overall: Each donor contributed plates that comprised three CD4 naive, three CD4 memory, two CD8 naive and one CD8 memory.

Method: immunoSEQ multiplex PCR; TCRdb's copy keeps in-frame clones and lacks some. The table records approximately 2.4 million clones, more than 90% of them present only once. Details on this clone: Its target is not known.

Study-level points and caveats: Enrolling few donors narrowed the genetic and exposure-history diversity that was represented. Among donors, clonotype sharing was expected to be affected by sequencing depth. A handful of donors shared about 5% of their naive CD4 clonotypes.

Germline V gives CDR1 ENHRY, CDR2 SYGVKD. The CDR3 loop spans 15 amino acids. After removal of 6 bases from V and 2 bases from J, the junction contained 7 bases not matched to a gene. The receptor's source is a man aged 18 to 30 in good health. The genes are TRBV10-3 and TRBJ2-7; 10 bases agree with TRBD2. Sequencing was performed on naive CD4+ T cells sorted from blood. This sample's subset: CD45RA+ positively selected. CDR3 protein: CAISEGLADTYEQYF. CDR3 nucleotide sequence: TGTGCCATCAGCGAAGGACTAGCGGATACCTACGAGCAGTACTTC.